A selection of T cell receptor beta chains follows, all from one sample in a study of cytomegalovirus exposure and HLA in healthy donors. The table came from immunoSEQ multiplex PCR; TCRdb's copy has only in-frame clones and leaves some out. Of about 170,000 clones listed, over 70% are singletons. Material: PBMCs. The receptors were gathered from a female donor in good health and CMV-seronegative. The CDR3 runs from the conserved cysteine through the conserved F or W. A D gene is named only where the DNA matches it firmly.

V gene: TRBV7-9
D gene: TRBD2
J gene: TRBJ2-1
CDR3 protein: CASIPLAGGIEQFF

V gene: TRBV7-9
D gene: TRBD2
J gene: TRBJ2-7
CDR3 protein: CSSSLAGYYEQYF

V gene: TRBV30
D gene: TRBD1
J gene: TRBJ1-5
CDR3 protein: CAWRAGTGGNQPQHF

V gene: TRBV4-3
D gene: -
J gene: TRBJ2-2
CDR3 protein: CASSQRGGSSGELFF

V gene: TRBV10-2
D gene: -
J gene: TRBJ2-7
CDR3 protein: CASIPEEGSYYEQYF

V gene: TRBV6-5
D gene: -
J gene: TRBJ1-6
CDR3 protein: CASRGGDSYNSPLHF

V gene: TRBV5-4
D gene: TRBD2
J gene: TRBJ2-2
CDR3 protein: CASSLEASGGVATGELFF

V gene: TRBV9
D gene: TRBD1
J gene: TRBJ1-3
CDR3 protein: CASSARDRGSSSGNTIYF

V gene: TRBV7-2
D gene: TRBD1
J gene: TRBJ2-7
CDR3 protein: CASSLIIGRGYEQYF

V gene: TRBV18
D gene: TRBD1
J gene: TRBJ2-7
CDR3 protein: CASARVETGVIEQYF

V gene: TRBV19
D gene: -
J gene: TRBJ1-1
CDR3 protein: CASRAGATEAFF

V gene: TRBV7-2
D gene: -
J gene: TRBJ2-2
CDR3 protein: CASGGLPGAELFF

V gene: TRBV29-1
D gene: TRBD1
J gene: TRBJ1-1
CDR3 protein: CSVAPSGGTEAFF

V gene: TRBV5-1
D gene: TRBD2
J gene: TRBJ2-1
CDR3 protein: CASSLAPGLAGDNEQFF

V gene: TRBV15
D gene: -
J gene: TRBJ2-7
CDR3 protein: CATSRDPEGYEQYF

V gene: TRBV5-4
D gene: TRBD1
J gene: TRBJ2-5
CDR3 protein: CASTPNAGTGVPRQETQYF

V gene: TRBV25-1
D gene: -
J gene: TRBJ1-2
CDR3 protein: CASSEWPGDGYTF

V gene: TRBV5-1
D gene: TRBD1
J gene: TRBJ1-1
CDR3 protein: CASSSTGANTEAFF

V gene: TRBV9
D gene: -
J gene: TRBJ2-5
CDR3 protein: CASSVRTGREETQYF

V gene: TRBV5-6
D gene: TRBD2
J gene: TRBJ2-2
CDR3 protein: CASSSRTSGGWTGELFF

V gene: TRBV28
D gene: TRBD1
J gene: TRBJ2-4
CDR3 protein: CASSLDRVWDIQYF

V gene: TRBV30
D gene: TRBD1
J gene: TRBJ1-1
CDR3 protein: CAWSRTGVAFF

V gene: TRBV28
D gene: -
J gene: TRBJ1-6
CDR3 protein: CASSFVPSPLHF

V gene: TRBV5-1
D gene: -
J gene: TRBJ2-7
CDR3 protein: CASSLGSISYEQYF

V gene: TRBV10-3
D gene: -
J gene: TRBJ1-1
CDR3 protein: CAISEGTPGPSNMEAFF

V gene: TRBV7-9
D gene: TRBD1
J gene: TRBJ1-1
CDR3 protein: CASSQGTGGEKGEAFF

V gene: TRBV6-1
D gene: -
J gene: TRBJ2-2
CDR3 protein: CASSAVLNTGELFF

V gene: TRBV9
D gene: -
J gene: TRBJ2-5
CDR3 protein: CASSVDGGLGETQYF

V gene: TRBV4-1
D gene: -
J gene: TRBJ2-7
CDR3 protein: CASSQDAGREQYF